This T cell receptor (beta chain) stems from a study of T cell responses to AZD1222 COVID-19 vaccine. Across the study: Both about-4-week and about-12-week second-dose recipients were combined.

Trimming left V 2 bases short and J 8 bases short, with 9 bases between. CDR1 and CDR2 (germline): SGHTA, FQGNSA. CDR3 length: 13 residues. Overall study findings and caveats: Sampled repertoires all dated from after the peak T cell response. Donors were largely white British and mainly female; clonal diversity was possibly underestimated. Dominant CD4 TCR responses targeted spike regions 160-218 and 743-854.

Only in-frame clones appear in the TCRdb table, and some are missing; sequencing was by immunoSEQ multiplex PCR. The sample contains around 200,000 clones, around 88% of which appear only once. To note about this clone: Its specificity is not known.

This TCR derives from an adult in good health. The chain carries TRBV7-2 and TRBJ1-4; D unresolved. The sequences come from peripheral blood, collected on day 0 of AZD1222 vaccination. The CDR3 protein is CASSLNQGEKLFF. The CDR3 nucleotides are TGTGCCAGCAGCTTAAACCAAGGGGAAAAACTGTTTTTT.